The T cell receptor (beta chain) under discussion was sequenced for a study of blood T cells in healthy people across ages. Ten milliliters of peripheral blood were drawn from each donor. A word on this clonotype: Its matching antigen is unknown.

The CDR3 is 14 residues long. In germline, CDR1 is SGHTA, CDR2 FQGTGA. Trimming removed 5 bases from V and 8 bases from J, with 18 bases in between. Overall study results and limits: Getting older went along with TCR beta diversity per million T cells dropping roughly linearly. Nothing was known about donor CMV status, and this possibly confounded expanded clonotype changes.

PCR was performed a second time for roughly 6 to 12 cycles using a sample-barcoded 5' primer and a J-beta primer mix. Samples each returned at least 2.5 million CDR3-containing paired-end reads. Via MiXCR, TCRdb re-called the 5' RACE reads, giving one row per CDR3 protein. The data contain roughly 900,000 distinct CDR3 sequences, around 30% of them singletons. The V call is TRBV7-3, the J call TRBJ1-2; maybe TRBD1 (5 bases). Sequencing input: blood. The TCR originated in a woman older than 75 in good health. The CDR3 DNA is TGTGCCAGCAGCGTCTCCGGGACGGACGGCGGCTACACCTTC. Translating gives CASSVSGTDGGYTF.